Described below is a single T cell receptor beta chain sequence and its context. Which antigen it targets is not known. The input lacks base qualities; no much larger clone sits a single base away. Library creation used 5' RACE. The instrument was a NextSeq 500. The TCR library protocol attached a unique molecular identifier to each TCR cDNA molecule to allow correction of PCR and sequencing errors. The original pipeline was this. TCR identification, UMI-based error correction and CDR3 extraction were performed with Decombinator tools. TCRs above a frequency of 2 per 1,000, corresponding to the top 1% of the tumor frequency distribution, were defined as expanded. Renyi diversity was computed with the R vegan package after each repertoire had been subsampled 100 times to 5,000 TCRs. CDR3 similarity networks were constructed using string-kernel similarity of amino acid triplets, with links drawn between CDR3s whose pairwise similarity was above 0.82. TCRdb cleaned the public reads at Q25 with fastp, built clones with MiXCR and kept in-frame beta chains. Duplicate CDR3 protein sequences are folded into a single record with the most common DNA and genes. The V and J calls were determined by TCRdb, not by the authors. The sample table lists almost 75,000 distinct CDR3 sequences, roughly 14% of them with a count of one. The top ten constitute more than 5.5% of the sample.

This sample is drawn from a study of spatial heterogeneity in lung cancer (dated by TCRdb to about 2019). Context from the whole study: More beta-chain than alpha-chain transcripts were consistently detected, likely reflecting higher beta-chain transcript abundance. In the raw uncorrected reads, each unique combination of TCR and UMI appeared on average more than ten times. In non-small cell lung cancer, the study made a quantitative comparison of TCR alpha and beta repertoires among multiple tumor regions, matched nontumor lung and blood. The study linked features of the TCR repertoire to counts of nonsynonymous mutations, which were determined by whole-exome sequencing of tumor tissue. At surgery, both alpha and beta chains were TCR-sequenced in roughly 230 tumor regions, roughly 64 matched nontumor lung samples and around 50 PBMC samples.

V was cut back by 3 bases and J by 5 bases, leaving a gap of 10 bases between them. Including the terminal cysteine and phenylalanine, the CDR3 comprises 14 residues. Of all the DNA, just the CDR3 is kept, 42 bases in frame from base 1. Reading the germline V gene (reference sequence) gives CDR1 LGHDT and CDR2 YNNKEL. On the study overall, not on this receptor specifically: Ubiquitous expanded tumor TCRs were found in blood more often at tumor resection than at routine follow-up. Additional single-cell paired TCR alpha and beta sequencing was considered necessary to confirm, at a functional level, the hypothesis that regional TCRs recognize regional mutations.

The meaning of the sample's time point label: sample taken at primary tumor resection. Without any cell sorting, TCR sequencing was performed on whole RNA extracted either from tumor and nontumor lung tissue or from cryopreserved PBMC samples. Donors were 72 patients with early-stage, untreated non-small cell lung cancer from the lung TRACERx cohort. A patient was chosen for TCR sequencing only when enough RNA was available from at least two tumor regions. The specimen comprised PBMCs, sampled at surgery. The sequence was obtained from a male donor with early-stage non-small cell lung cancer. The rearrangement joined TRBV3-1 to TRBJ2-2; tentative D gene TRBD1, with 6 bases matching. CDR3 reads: CASSQRTGTGELFF. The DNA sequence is TGTGCCAGCAGCCAGAGAACAGGGACCGGGGAGCTGTTTTTT.